Sequencing of this TCR beta chain was carried out in a study of T cell changes during pregnancy in multiple sclerosis. Method: immunoSEQ multiplex PCR; TCRdb's copy keeps in-frame clones and lacks some. The sample has roughly 80,000 clones; just over 90% are singletons. CDR3 length equals 14 residues. After removal of 2 bases from V and 6 bases from J, the junction contained 4 bases not matched to a gene. Germline loops: CDR1 SGHTA, CDR2 FQGNSA. This clone showed up just a few times. The sequence came from a female donor with multiple sclerosis, enrolled in a pregnancy study. This specimen consisted of peripheral blood, obtained before pregnancy. The V and J genes are TRBV7-2 and TRBJ1-5; 7 nucleotides agree with TRBD1. The CDR3 DNA sequence: TGTGCCAGCAGCTTAATAGGGGGCGGTCAGCCCCAGCATTTT. It specifies CASSLIGGGQPQHF.